The 27 T cell receptor beta chains given below trace back to one sample, sequenced in a study of blood T cells in healthy people across ages. It was with a sample-barcoded 5' primer and a J-beta primer mix that a second PCR of roughly 6 to 12 cycles was run. TCRdb passed the 5' RACE reads through MiXCR, listing each CDR3 protein once. The sample carries about 1.4 million distinct CDR3 sequences, around 55% recorded once. The sequenced sample consisted of blood. These receptors came from a man between 18 and 29 years old in good health.

In this sample, this clonotype turned up a few times. This sequence joins TRBV6-5 and TRBJ2-5; D not certain. The end of the DNA aligns better with TRBJ2-7, so the J call may be wrong. CDR3 length: 15 residues. Germline CDR1 MNHEY, CDR2 SVGAGI. The CDR3 loop is CASSYSILKGPEQYF. CDR3 nucleotides: TGTGCCAGCAGTTACTCGATTCTGAAGGGCCCCGAGCAGTACTTC.

The CDR3 DNA reads as TGTGCCAGCAGCCAAGGACAGGGTACGTCTGGCTACACCTTC. It translates to CASSQGQGTSGYTF. The V and J genes are TRBV11-2 and TRBJ1-2, with 8 bases aligning to TRBD1. V was clipped by 5 bases and J by 7 bases; unmatched bases: 9. The CDR3 spans 14 residues. Germline CDR1 reads SGHAT; CDR2 reads FQNNGV.

The chain couples TRBV7-9 to TRBJ2-1; a possible D gene is TRBD1 (5 bases). This CDR3 spans 14 amino acids. Trimming removed 0 bases from V and 7 bases from J, with 10 bases in between. Germline CDR1 and CDR2: SEHNR and FQNEAQ (reference sequence). CDR3 residues: CASSLAPGRNEQFF. As DNA, the CDR3 is TGTGCCAGCAGCTTAGCCCCAGGGCGGAATGAGCAGTTCTTC.

The chain recombines TRBV4-1 with TRBJ2-7; a possible D gene is TRBD2 (7 bases). The germline V gene encodes CDR1 MGHRA and CDR2 YSYEKL. The CDR3 covers 16 residues. The V gene lost 1 base and the J gene lost 4 bases, with 17 bases spanning the gap. The CDR3 DNA reads TGCGCCAGCAGCCAAGCCCGTGGGGGGGCTCGTTACGAGCAGTACTTC. Amino acid sequence: CASSQARGGARYEQYF.

The table lists this clonotype with many counts. The junction departs from the called germline gene at one end, perhaps through a read error. The gene calls are TRBV5-1 and TRBJ2-7; D gene ambiguous. This CDR3 has 13 residues. CDR1 is SGHRS and CDR2 is YFSETQ in the germline V gene. The CDR3 loop is CASSLSQSYEQYF. The CDR3 region has the DNA TGTGCCAGCAGCTTAAGTCAGAGCTACGAGCAGTACTTC.

The genes are TRBV20-1 and TRBJ2-7; 8 bases map to TRBD2. V shed 5 bases, J shed 0 bases, and the junction held 3 bases outside the gene matches. CDR1 is DFQATT and CDR2 is SNEGSKA in the germline V gene (reference sequence). The CDR3 length is 13 residues. CDR3 protein: CSALSGSSYEQYF. CDR3 bases: TGCAGTGCTTTAAGCGGGAGCTCCTACGAGCAGTACTTC.

The chain is built from TRBV6-1 and TRBJ2-1; weak D call: TRBD2 (6 bases). Looked up from germline, CDR1 is MNHNS and CDR2 is SASEGT. CDR3 size: 18 residues. Trimming pared 7 bases from V and 0 bases from J, leaving 22 bases between. The CDR3 sequence is CASIGTSWGRSSYNEQFF. CDR3 nucleotides: TGTGCCAGCATCGGGACTTCATGGGGTCGCAGCTCCTACAATGAGCAGTTCTTC.

The J gene is TRBJ2-1, the V gene TRBV29-1; TRBD1 matches 7 bases. This CDR3 comprises 14 residues. CDR1 is SQVTM, CDR2 ANQGSEA, per germline. J lost 3 bases, V lost 5 bases, and 7 bases had no gene match. The CDR3 DNA sequence: TGCAGCGTTTCCGGGGACAGTAGCTACAATGAGCAGTTCTTC. Its protein is CSVSGDSSYNEQFF.

The chain is built from TRBV6-5 and TRBJ1-2; maybe TRBD1 (5 bases). Germline assignment: CDR1 MNHEY and CDR2 SVGAGI. Trimming pared 0 bases from V and 4 bases from J, leaving 12 bases between. This CDR3 comprises 15 residues. The CDR3 loop is CASSYSRDSIYGYTF. The CDR3 DNA reads as TGTGCCAGCAGTTACTCCAGGGACTCCATCTATGGCTACACCTTC.

The chain recombines TRBV12-3 or TRBV12-4 with TRBJ2-5; 8 bases fit TRBD1. This CDR3 is built from 15 residues. V shed 5 bases, J shed 5 bases, and the junction held 10 bases outside the gene matches. The CDR3 bases are TGTGCCAGCAGTCGAACCGGGACAGGTCATGAGACCCAGTACTTC. Translation gives CASSRTGTGHETQYF.

The CDR3 nucleotides are TGTGCCAGCAGCCCAAGAGCTGGACTAGCAAACACCGGGGAGCTGTTTTTT. It is translated as CASSPRAGLANTGELFF. V is TRBV7-2 and J is TRBJ2-2; TRBD2 matches 8 bases. The ends lost 5 bases at V and 2 bases at J; junction bases unmatched: 10. Germline CDR1 reads SGHTA; CDR2 reads FQGNSA. This CDR3 contains 17 residues.

The chain employs TRBV7-2 and TRBJ1-2, with D unresolved. CDR3 length: 14 amino acids. CDR1 SGHTA and CDR2 FQGNSA come from the germline V gene. V was clipped by 7 bases and J by 0 bases, with 12 bases between them. The DNA of the CDR3 is TGTGCCAGCAACGAGGACGGGGCTAACTATGGCTACACCTTC. Translation gives CASNEDGANYGYTF.

The V gene is TRBV7-9, the J gene TRBJ2-5; TRBD2 agrees at 7 bases. CDR1 is SEHNR, CDR2 FQNEAQ, per germline (reference sequence). The length of the CDR3 is 15 residues. J gave up 3 bases and V 4 bases, and 8 bases lay outside the gene matches. In nucleotides, the CDR3 is TGTGCCAGCAGCTACCCCGGGGCGGGGGAAGAGACCCAGTACTTC. Protein product: CASSYPGAGEETQYF.

The chain employs TRBV20-1 and TRBJ2-5, with a tentative D call TRBD1 (6 bases). This CDR3 has 12 amino acids. CDR1 DFQATT and CDR2 SNEGSKA come from the germline V gene (reference sequence). Trimming left V 2 bases short and J 10 bases short, with 14 bases between. Written as DNA, the CDR3 is TGCAGTGCTAGACCACAGGGCCACGACCAGTACTTC. Protein sequence: CSARPQGHDQYF.

The rearrangement uses TRBV10-2 and TRBJ1-1, with 11 bases matching TRBD1. There are 13 residues in the CDR3. The germline V gene encodes CDR1 WSHSY and CDR2 SAAADI. V lost 11 bases to trimming and J lost 5 bases; unmatched junction nucleotides: 7. The CDR3 region has the DNA TGCGCCGCGGCAGGACAGGGGGCGACTGAAGCTTTCTTT. As protein: CAAAGQGATEAFF.

In regard to this clonotype: At one end, the junction sequence differs from germline, possibly due to a read error. The V and J genes are TRBV5-1 and TRBJ2-7, with D possibly matching TRBD1 (5 bases). Germline lookup yields CDR1 SGHRS and CDR2 YFSETQ. The CDR3 contains 15 residues. CDR3 nucleotides: TGCACCAGCAGCTTGGCCTCTGGGGCTCCCTACGAGCAGTACTTC. Translated, it gives CTSSLASGAPYEQYF.

The V call is TRBV20-1, the J call TRBJ1-5; no clear D. The germline V and J ends were trimmed by 1 base and 3 bases, with 10 bases remaining between them. Germline CDR1 is DFQATT and CDR2 is SNEGSKA (reference sequence). This CDR3 comprises 14 residues. CDR3: CSARATGFNQPQHF. DNA of the CDR3: TGCAGTGCTAGAGCGACGGGGTTCAATCAGCCCCAGCATTTT.

The chain employs TRBV6-7 and TRBJ2-3; 9 bases are shared with TRBD2. TRBV6-7 is designated an ORF whose function remains uncertain. The CDR3 is 18 amino acids. With 0 bases clipped from V and 0 bases from J, the junction kept 7 bases outside the gene matches. CDR3 sequence reads: CASSYSDLAGYSTDTQYF. DNA of the CDR3: TGTGCCAGCAGTTACTCGGATCTAGCGGGGTATAGCACAGATACGCAGTATTTT.

The chain has TRBV5-1 and TRBJ1-1; D call uncertain. Per germline, CDR1 SGHRS and CDR2 YFSETQ. Trimming shortened V by 0 bases and J by 1 base, and 10 bases separated the two germline ends. CDR3 length: 15 amino acids. The CDR3 reads CASSLDDRENTEAFF. The CDR3 DNA is TGCGCCAGCAGCTTGGATGACCGGGAGAACACTGAAGCTTTCTTT.

V and J are TRBV12-3 or TRBV12-4 and TRBJ1-2; D is possibly TRBD1 (5 bases). The CDR3 is 14 residues long. The V gene lost 5 bases and the J gene lost 2 bases, with 12 bases spanning the gap. CDR3 loop: CASSPKGLNYGYTF. In nucleotides, the CDR3 is TGTGCCAGCAGTCCAAAGGGGTTGAACTATGGCTACACCTTC.

This clonotype has more than one count but fewer than ten. This sequence joins TRBV4-1 and TRBJ1-6; TRBD1 agrees at 7 bases. The CDR3 spans 15 residues. Germline-derived CDR1 and CDR2 are MGHRA and YSYEKL. V was clipped by 3 bases and J by 5 bases; unmatched bases: 4. The CDR3 region has the DNA TGCGCCAGCAGCCAGAAAGGACAGGATAATTCACCCCTCCACTTT. Its protein is CASSQKGQDNSPLHF.

This clonotype appeared a few times. The rearrangement joins TRBV14 to TRBJ2-4, with TRBD1 as a possible D gene (5 bases). Germline V gene lookup returns CDR1 SGHDN and CDR2 FVKESK. V was cut by 2 bases and J by 3 bases, with 20 bases left in between. The CDR3 has 18 residues. The chain's CDR3 is CASSQMQGRWSGKNIQYF. CDR3 DNA: TGTGCCAGCAGCCAAATGCAGGGAAGGTGGTCAGGCAAAAACATTCAGTACTTC.

This sequence joins TRBV5-1 and TRBJ2-1; 11 nucleotides agree with TRBD2. V trimming: 10 bases; J trimming: 3 bases; junction bases outside the gene matches: 3. This CDR3 is built from 13 residues. CDR1 and CDR2 from the germline V gene are SGHRS and YFSETQ. The CDR3 reads CAHGTSGYNEQFF. The CDR3 DNA is TGCGCCCACGGGACTAGCGGCTACAATGAGCAGTTCTTC.

This clonotype was detected only a few times. CDR3 DNA sequence: TGCAGTGCTCCCGGGGACAGCCCTTACAATGAGCAGTTCTTC. It translates to CSAPGDSPYNEQFF. The chain couples TRBV20-1 to TRBJ2-1; 7 positions match TRBD1. J lost 4 bases, V lost 5 bases, and 8 bases had no gene match. The germline gives CDR1 DFQATT, CDR2 SNEGSKA (reference sequence). The CDR3 totals 14 residues.

The genes are TRBV4-1 and TRBJ2-3; 8 nucleotides match TRBD2. CDR3 size: 15 residues. Germline V gene lookup returns CDR1 MGHRA and CDR2 YSYEKL. V lost 1 base and J lost 4; bases outside the gene matches: 4. The CDR3: CASSQGTSRADTQYF. Written as DNA, the CDR3 is TGCGCCAGCAGCCAAGGGACTAGCAGGGCAGATACGCAGTATTTT.

This clonotype turned up a few times. The rearrangement links TRBV7-2 to TRBJ2-1; TRBD1 might be the D (6 bases). V lost 2 bases, J lost 6 bases, and 14 bases lay in between. The CDR3 is made up of 15 amino acids. Germline V gives CDR1 SGHTA, CDR2 FQGNSA. CDR3 nucleotides: TGTGCCAGCAGCTTAATTCTTGCAGGGGCCAATGAGCAGTTCTTC. As protein: CASSLILAGANEQFF.

The chain links TRBV6-5 to TRBJ1-1; no clear D gene. CDR1 and CDR2 from the germline V gene are MNHEY and SVGAGI. CDR3 size: 14 residues. Trimming left V 4 bases short and J 4 bases short, with 13 bases between. The CDR3 region has the DNA TGTGCCAGCAGTTTCCAAATCTTCACCACTGAAGCTTTCTTT. This codes for CASSFQIFTTEAFF.